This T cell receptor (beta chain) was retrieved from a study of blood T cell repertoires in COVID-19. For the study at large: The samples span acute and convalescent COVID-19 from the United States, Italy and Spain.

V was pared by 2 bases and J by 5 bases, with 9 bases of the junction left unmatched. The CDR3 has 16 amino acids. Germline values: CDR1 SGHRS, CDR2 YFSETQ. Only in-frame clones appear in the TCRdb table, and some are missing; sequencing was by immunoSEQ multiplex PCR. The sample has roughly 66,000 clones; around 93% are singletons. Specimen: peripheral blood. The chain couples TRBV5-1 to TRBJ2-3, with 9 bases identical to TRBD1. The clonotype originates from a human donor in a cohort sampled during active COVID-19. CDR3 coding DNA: TGCGCCAGCAGCTTTCCGGGACAGGGTTCCGTAGATACGCAGTATTTT. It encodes CASSFPGQGSVDTQYF. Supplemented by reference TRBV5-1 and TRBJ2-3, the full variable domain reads KAGVTQTPRYLIKTRGQQVTLSCSPISGHRSVSWYQQTPGQGLQFLFEYFSETQRNKGNFPGRFSGRQFSNSRSEMNVSTLELGDSALYLCASSFPGQGSVDTQYFGPGTRLTVL.